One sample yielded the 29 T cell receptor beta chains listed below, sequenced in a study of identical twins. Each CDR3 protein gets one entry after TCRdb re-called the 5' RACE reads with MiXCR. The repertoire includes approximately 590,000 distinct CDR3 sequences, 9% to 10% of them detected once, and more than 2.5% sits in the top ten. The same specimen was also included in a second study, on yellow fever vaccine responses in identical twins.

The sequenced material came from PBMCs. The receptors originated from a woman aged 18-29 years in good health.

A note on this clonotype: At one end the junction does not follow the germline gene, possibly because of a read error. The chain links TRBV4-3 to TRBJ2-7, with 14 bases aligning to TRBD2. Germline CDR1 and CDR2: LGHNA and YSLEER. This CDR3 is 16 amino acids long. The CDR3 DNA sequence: TGCGCCAGCAGCCCATACTTGGGACTAGCGGGAGATCAGCAGCACTTC. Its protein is CASSPYLGLAGDQQHF.

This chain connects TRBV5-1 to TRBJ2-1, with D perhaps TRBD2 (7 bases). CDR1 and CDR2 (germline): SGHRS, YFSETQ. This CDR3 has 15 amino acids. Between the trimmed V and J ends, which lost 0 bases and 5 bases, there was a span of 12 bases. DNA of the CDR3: TGCGCCAGCAGCTTGGGGCGGGGGCCAAACAATGAGCAGTTCTTC. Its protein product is CASSLGRGPNNEQFF.

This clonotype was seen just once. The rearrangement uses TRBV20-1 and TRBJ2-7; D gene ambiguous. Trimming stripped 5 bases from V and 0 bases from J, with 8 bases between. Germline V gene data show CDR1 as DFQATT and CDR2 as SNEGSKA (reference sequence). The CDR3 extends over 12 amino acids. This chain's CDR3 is CSAPTTSYEQYF. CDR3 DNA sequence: TGCAGTGCTCCCACCACCTCCTACGAGCAGTACTTC.

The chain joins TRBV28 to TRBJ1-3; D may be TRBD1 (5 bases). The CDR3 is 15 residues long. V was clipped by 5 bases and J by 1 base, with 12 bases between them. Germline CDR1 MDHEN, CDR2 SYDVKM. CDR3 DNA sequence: TGTGCCAGCAGTCTAGTCCAGGGTTCTGGAAACACCATATATTTT. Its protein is CASSLVQGSGNTIYF.

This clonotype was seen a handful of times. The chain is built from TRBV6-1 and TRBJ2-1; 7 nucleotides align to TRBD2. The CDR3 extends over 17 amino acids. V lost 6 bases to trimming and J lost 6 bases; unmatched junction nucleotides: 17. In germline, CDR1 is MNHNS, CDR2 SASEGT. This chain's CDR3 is CASRSLAEPIRPNEQFF. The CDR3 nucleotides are TGTGCCAGCAGGTCGCTAGCGGAACCAATCCGACCCAATGAGCAGTTCTTC.

The CDR3 coding sequence is TGCGCCAGCAGCTTGGCCGGGCTGGGGTACAATGAGCAGTTCTTC. It specifies CASSLAGLGYNEQFF. This chain links TRBV5-1 with TRBJ2-1; no clear D. In germline, CDR1 is SGHRS, CDR2 YFSETQ. Trimming removed 0 bases at V and 4 bases at J, with 11 bases between. The CDR3 has 15 residues.

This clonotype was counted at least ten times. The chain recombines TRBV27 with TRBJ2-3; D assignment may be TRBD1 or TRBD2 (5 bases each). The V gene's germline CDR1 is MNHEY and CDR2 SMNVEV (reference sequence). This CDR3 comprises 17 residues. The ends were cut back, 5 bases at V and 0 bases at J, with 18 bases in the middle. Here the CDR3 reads CASSVGESGYSTDTQYF. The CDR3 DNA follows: TGTGCCAGCAGTGTGGGGGAATCCGGCTACAGCACAGATACGCAGTATTTT.

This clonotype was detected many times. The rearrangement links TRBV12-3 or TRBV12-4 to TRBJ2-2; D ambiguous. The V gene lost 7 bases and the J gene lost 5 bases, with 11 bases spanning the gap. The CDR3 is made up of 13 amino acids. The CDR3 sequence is CASTVSRTGELFF. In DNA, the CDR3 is TGTGCCAGCACAGTCTCCAGGACCGGGGAGCTGTTTTTT.

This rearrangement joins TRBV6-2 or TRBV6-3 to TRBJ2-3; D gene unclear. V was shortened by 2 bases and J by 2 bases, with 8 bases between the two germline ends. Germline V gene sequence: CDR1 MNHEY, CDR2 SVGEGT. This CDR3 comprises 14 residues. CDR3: CASSYGLHTDTQYF. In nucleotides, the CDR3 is TGTGCCAGCAGTTACGGGCTGCACACAGATACGCAGTATTTT.

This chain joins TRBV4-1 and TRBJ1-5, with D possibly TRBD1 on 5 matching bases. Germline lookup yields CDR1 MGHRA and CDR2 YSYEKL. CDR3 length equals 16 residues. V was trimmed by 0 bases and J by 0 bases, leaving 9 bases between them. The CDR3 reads CASSQEGASSNQPQHF. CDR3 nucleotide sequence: TGCGCCAGCAGCCAAGAAGGGGCATCTAGCAATCAGCCCCAGCATTTT.

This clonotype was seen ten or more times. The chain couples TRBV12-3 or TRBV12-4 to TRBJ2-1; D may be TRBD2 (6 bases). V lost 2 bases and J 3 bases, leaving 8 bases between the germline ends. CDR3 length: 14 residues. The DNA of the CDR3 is TGTGCCAGCAGTTTATCCGGGGGCTACAATGAGCAGTTCTTC. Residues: CASSLSGGYNEQFF.

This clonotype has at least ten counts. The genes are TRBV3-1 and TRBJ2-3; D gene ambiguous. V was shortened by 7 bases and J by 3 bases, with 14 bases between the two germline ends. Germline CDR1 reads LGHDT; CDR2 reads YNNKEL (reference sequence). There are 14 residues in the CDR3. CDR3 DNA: TGTGCCAGCACACCTACCGGGCTTACAGATACGCAGTATTTT. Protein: CASTPTGLTDTQYF.

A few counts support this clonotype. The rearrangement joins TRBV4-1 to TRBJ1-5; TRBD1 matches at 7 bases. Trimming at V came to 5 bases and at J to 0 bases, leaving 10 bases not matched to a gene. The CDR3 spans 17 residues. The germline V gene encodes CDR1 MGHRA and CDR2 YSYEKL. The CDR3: CASSSTGQTYSNQPQHF. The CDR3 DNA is TGCGCCAGCAGCTCAACGGGACAGACGTATAGCAATCAGCCCCAGCATTTT.

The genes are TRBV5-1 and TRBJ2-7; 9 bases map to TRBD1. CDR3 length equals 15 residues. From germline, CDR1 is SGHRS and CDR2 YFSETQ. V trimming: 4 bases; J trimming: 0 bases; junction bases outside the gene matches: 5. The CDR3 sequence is CASSRQGETSYEQYF. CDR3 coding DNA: TGCGCCAGCAGCCGACAGGGGGAGACCTCCTACGAGCAGTACTTC. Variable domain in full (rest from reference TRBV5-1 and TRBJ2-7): KAGVTQTPRYLIKTRGQQVTLSCSPISGHRSVSWYQQTPGQGLQFLFEYFSETQRNKGNFPGRFSGRQFSNSRSEMNVSTLELGDSALYLCASSRQGETSYEQYFGPGTRLTVT.

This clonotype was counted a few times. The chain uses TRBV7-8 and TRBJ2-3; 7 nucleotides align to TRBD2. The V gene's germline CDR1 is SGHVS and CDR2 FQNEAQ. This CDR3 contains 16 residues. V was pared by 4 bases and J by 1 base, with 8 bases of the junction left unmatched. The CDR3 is CASSWKRLAGTDTQYF. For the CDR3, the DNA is TGTGCCAGCAGCTGGAAGAGACTAGCAGGCACAGATACGCAGTATTTT.

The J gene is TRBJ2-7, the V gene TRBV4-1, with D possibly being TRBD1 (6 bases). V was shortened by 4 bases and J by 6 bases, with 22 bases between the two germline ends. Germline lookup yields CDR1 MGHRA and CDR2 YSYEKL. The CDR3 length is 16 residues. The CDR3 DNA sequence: TGCGCCAGCAGCCTAGATTCCTCAGGGGCTCTATTCGAGCAGTACTTC. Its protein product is CASSLDSSGALFEQYF.

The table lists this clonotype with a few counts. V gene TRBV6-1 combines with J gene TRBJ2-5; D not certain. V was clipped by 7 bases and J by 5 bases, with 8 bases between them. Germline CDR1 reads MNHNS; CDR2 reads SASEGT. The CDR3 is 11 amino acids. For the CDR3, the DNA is TGTGCCAGCAAAGTGGACGAGACCCAGTACTTC. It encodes CASKVDETQYF.

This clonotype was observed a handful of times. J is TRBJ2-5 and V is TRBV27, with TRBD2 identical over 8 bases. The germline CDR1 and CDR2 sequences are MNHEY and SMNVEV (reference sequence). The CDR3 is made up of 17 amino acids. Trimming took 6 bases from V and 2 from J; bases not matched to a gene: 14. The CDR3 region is CASSPLNRLAGQETQYF. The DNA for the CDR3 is TGTGCCAGCAGCCCCCTGAATAGGCTAGCGGGTCAAGAGACCCAGTACTTC.

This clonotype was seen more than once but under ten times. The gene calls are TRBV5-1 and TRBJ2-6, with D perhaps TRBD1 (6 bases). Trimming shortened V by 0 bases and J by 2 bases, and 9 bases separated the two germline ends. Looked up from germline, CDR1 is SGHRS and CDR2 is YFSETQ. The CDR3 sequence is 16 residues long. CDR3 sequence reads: CASSLEGDTGANVLTF. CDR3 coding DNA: TGCGCCAGCAGCTTGGAGGGGGATACTGGGGCCAACGTCCTGACTTTC.

This CDR3 reads CASGPGALSTEAFF. In DNA form, the CDR3 reads TGTGCCAGCGGGCCTGGGGCCTTGAGCACTGAAGCTTTCTTT. The genes are TRBV6-1 and TRBJ1-1, with D possibly being TRBD1 (5 bases). The CDR3 is 14 amino acids. CDR1 is MNHNS and CDR2 is SASEGT in the germline V gene. The ends were cut back, 8 bases at V and 4 bases at J, with 17 bases in the middle.

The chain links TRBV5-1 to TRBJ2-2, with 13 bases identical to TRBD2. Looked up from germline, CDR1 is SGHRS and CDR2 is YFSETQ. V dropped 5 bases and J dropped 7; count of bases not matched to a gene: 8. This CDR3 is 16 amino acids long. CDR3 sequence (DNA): TGCGCCAGCAGACCCGGGACTAGCGGGATCCACGGGGAGCTGTTTTTT. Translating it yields CASRPGTSGIHGELFF.

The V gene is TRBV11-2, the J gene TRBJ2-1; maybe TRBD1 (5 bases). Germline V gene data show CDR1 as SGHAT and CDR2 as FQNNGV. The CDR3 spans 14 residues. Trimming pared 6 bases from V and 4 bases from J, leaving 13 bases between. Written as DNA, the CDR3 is TGTGCCAGCAGTCCCGCCTCAGGGTACAATGAGCAGTTCTTC. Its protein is CASSPASGYNEQFF.

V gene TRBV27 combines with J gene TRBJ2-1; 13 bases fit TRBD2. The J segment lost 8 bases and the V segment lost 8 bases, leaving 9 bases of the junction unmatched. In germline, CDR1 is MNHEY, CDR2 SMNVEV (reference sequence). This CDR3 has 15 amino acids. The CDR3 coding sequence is TGTGCCAGCTCGACTAGCGGGAGGTTTATGGATGAGCAGTTCTTC. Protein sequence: CASSTSGRFMDEQFF.

This chain's CDR3 is CASSYVDGYEQYF. CDR3 sequence (DNA): TGTGCCAGCAGTTATGTGGACGGGTACGAGCAGTACTTC. The J gene is TRBJ2-7, the V gene TRBV12-3 or TRBV12-4; D uncertain. Deletions cut 4 bases from V and 4 bases from J, with 11 bases between. There are 13 residues in the CDR3.

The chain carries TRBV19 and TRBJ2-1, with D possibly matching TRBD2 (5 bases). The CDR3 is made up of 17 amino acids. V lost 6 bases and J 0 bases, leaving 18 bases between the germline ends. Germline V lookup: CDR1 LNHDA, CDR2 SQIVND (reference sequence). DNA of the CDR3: TGTGCCAGTAGACCATCACCGAGCGGTAGCTCCTACAATGAGCAGTTCTTC. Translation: CASRPSPSGSSYNEQFF. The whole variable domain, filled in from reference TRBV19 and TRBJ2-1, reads DGGITQSPKYLFRKEGQNVTLSCEQNLNHDAMYWYRQDPGQGLRLIYYSQIVNDFQKGDIAEGYSVSREKKESFPLTVTSAQKNPTAFYLCASRPSPSGSSYNEQFFGPGTRLTVL.

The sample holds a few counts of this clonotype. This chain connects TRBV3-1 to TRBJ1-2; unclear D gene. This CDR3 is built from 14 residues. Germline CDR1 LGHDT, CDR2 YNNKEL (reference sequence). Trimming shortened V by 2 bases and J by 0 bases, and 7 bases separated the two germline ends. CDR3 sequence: CASSQTEANYGYTF. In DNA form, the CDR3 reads TGTGCCAGCAGCCAAACAGAAGCTAACTATGGCTACACCTTC.

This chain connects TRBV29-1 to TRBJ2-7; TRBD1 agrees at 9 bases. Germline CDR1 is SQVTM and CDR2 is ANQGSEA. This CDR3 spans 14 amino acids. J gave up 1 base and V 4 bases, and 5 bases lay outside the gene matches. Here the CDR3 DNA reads TGCAGCGTTGGAGGGACAGGGACTTCCTACGAGCAGTACTTC. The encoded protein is CSVGGTGTSYEQYF.

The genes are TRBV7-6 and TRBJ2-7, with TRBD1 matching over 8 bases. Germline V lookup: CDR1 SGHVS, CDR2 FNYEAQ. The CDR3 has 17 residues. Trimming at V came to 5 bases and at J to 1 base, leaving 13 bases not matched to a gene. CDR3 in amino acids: CASSPLPPTGGSYEQYF. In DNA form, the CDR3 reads TGTGCCAGCAGCCCACTACCCCCCACAGGGGGGTCCTACGAGCAGTACTTC. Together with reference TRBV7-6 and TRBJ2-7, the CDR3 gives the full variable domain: GAGVSQSPRYKVTKRGQDVALRCDPISGHVSLYWYRQALGQGPEFLTYFNYEAQQDKSGLPNDRFSAERPEGSISTLTIQRTEQRDSAMYRCASSPLPPTGGSYEQYFGPGTRLTVT.

The CDR3 DNA follows: TGTGCCAGCGTGCCGAGGAGTGTCAATGAGCAGTTCTTC. Amino acids: CASVPRSVNEQFF. The V gene is TRBV12-3 or TRBV12-4, the J gene TRBJ2-1; D is uncertain. This CDR3 has 13 amino acids. The V end lost 8 bases, the J end lost 6 bases, and 14 bases lay between the germline ends.